This T cell receptor beta chain was sequenced for a study of early stage breast cancer tumors. This CDR3 has 15 amino acids. CDR1 and CDR2 (germline): SGHDN, FVKESK. With 6 bases removed from V and 0 bases from J, the gap between germline ends came to 14 bases. Turning to this clone: Its cognate antigen is unknown.

Profiling relied on immunoSEQ multiplex PCR, and the TCRdb table lists in-frame clones only, not all of them. This table holds tens of thousands of clones, approximately 80% found once. Study conclusions and caveats: Enriched TCRB sequences shared across patients were mostly commonly generated sequences.

Source material: blood. The sequence came from a person aged 55 to 69 with breast cancer. J is TRBJ1-1 and V is TRBV14; the D gene is possibly TRBD1 (6 bases). CDR3 residues: CASSGVGTLNTEAFF. The CDR3 region has the DNA TGTGCCAGCAGTGGGGTAGGGACACTGAACACTGAAGCTTTCTTT. Combining the CDR3 with reference TRBV14 and TRBJ1-1 gives the whole variable domain EAGVTQFPSHSVIEKGQTVTLRCDPISGHDNLYWYRRVMGKEIKFLLHFVKESKQDESGMPNNRFLAERTGGTYSTLKVQPAELEDSGVYFCASSGVGTLNTEAFFGQGTRLTVV.